This T cell receptor beta chain derives from a study of beta chain features in type 1 diabetes. The authors sorted CD4+ naive, central memory, regulatory and stem cell-like memory cells via CD45RO/CCR7/CD25/CD127/CD95/CD27. The authors reverse transcribed all of the isolated RNA, so sequencing captured expressed TCRB transcripts. The study sequenced naive, central memory and regulatory T cell samples to an average of about 4 million reads. The method was immunoSEQ multiplex PCR; TCRdb's version includes in-frame clones alone and lacks a portion of them. This table has 450,000 or so clones, 11% appearing once. This clone was counted only a few times. The sample consisted of naive CD4+ T cells from blood. This TCR was recovered from a woman between 18 and 30 years old in good health.

The CDR3 region has the DNA TGCGCCAGCAGCCTAGTTTACTCTGGGGCCAACGTCCTGACTTTC. This encodes CASSLVYSGANVLTF. The V gene is TRBV4-3, the J gene TRBJ2-6; the D is unclear. V lost 4 bases to trimming and J lost 0 bases, with 7 bases between them. The CDR3 totals 15 residues. Germline CDR1 and CDR2: LGHNA and YSLEER.